The clone carrying this TCR beta chain was recorded many times. This record comes from a study of breast tumors, draining lymph nodes, adjacent tissues. Samples came from axillary lymph nodes draining the breast cancer. Trimming at V came to 5 bases and at J to 3 bases, leaving 6 bases not matched to a gene. CDR3 size: 16 residues. Germline CDR1 and CDR2: MNHEY and SVGAGI. TCRdb processed the multiplex PCR reads anew with MiXCR; each CDR3 protein has one entry. The sample has about 200,000 distinct CDR3 sequences; 30% to 35% are singletons. The chain uses TRBV6-5 and TRBJ1-4; 10 positions agree with TRBD1. The sequence was collected from a female donor with breast cancer. Some clones in this sample may be carry-over from other donors' samples. What was sequenced was axillary lymph node tissue. DNA for the CDR3: TGTGCCAGCAGTCGGACAGGGGGACGCTCTAATGAAAAACTGTTTTTT. It encodes CASSRTGGRSNEKLFF.